This note documents a single TCR beta chain sequence. These data originate in a study of blood T cell repertoires in COVID-19. Authors' processing steps: By means of reference gene primer amplification, nucleated cell counts were estimated. Assay used: immunoSEQ multiplex PCR; TCRdb lists only in-frame clones, some missing. That table supplies the V and J calls and clone size; D and trimming were determined from the DNA. The table lists about 240,000 clones, about 86% of them singletons. The ends lost 5 bases at V and 2 bases at J; junction bases unmatched: 10. CDR1 and CDR2 from the germline V gene are KGHDR and SFDVKD. The CDR3 extends over 17 amino acids.

The receptor comes from a woman aged 40 to 50 with acute COVID-19. The chain couples TRBV24-1 to TRBJ1-1, with 10 bases identical to TRBD1. Sequenced: PBMCs or T cells enriched from blood (not recorded which). The CDR3 sequence is CATSARPGTGDNTEAFF. In nucleotides, the CDR3 is TGTGCCACCAGTGCCCGGCCGGGGACAGGGGATAACACTGAAGCTTTCTTT.